Listed below are T cell receptor beta chains from one sample, sequenced in a study of beta chain features in type 1 diabetes. Clones were sequenced by immunoSEQ multiplex PCR, and TCRdb holds only the in-frame ones, with some missing. The sample shows about 160,000 clones, under 9.5% of them seen only once. Material for sequencing was central memory CD4+ T cells from blood. These receptors were collected from a man younger than 35 with type 1 diabetes. CDR3s include the opening cysteine and the closing phenylalanine or tryptophan. A D gene is named only where the DNA matches it firmly. Not all rows give a size; the values are once, few, many and, for expanded clones, a class.

TRBJ2-3 | TRBV7-2 | few | . | TGTGCCAGCAGCTCCCTAGGTACGACAGATACGCAGTATTTT | CASSSLGTTDTQYF
TRBJ1-2 | TRBV7-9 | . | . | TGTGCCAGCAGCAGGCTCTGGGAGGATGGCTACACCTTC | CASSRLWEDGYTF
TRBJ2-2 | TRBV5-1 | . | . | TGCGCCAGCGGCCAGTGGTCCGGGGAGCTGTTTTTT | CASGQWSGELFF
TRBJ2-7 | TRBV15 | . | . | TGTGCCACCAGCAGAGACAGGGGAAGGTACGAGCAGTACTTC | CATSRDRGRYEQYF
TRBJ1-1 | TRBV18 | few | . | TGTGCCAGCTCTCCTACAGCGGCGGGAGCTTTCTTT | CASSPTAAGAFF
TRBJ2-3 | TRBV5-1 | . | . | TGCGCCAGCAGCTTGGCCGGTCCTAGCACAGATACGCAGTATTTT | CASSLAGPSTDTQYF
TRBJ2-3 | TRBV11-2 | few | TRBD1 | TGTGCCAGCAGCCCTACGGGGACAGCTAGCACAGATACGCAGTATTTT | CASSPTGTASTDTQYF
TRBJ1-3 | TRBV5-1 | . | . | TGCGCCAGCAGCGACGATGGAGGGTCTGGAAACACCATATATTTT | CASSDDGGSGNTIYF
TRBJ2-7 | TRBV5-4 | . | TRBD2 | TGTGCCAGCAGCTTGGCCCCGACTAGCGGGGGGGCTATCTACGAGCAGTACTTC | CASSLAPTSGGAIYEQYF
TRBJ1-2 | TRBV6-1 | few | TRBD1 | TGTGCCAGCAGCCCCGTCGGGACAGTCAACTATGGCTACACCTTC | CASSPVGTVNYGYTF
TRBJ1-5 | TRBV4-3 | . | TRBD1 | TGCGCCAGCAGCCAAGATTGGGACAGGGCTAATCAGCCCCAGCATTTT | CASSQDWDRANQPQHF
TRBJ2-3 | TRBV2 | . | TRBD2 | TGTGCCAGCACCGGGGGGGGCACAGATACGCAGTATTTT | CASTGGGTDTQYF
TRBJ1-3 | TRBV5-1 | . | . | TGCGCCAGCAGTACCGATTACAGGACAGCTAGCGGAAACACCATATATTTT | CASSTDYRTASGNTIYF
TRBJ2-5 | TRBV10-2 | . | . | TGCGCCAGCATCGGAGGTTCAGAGACCCAGTACTTC | CASIGGSETQYF
TRBJ2-4 | TRBV30 | . | TRBD1 | TGTGCCTGGAGTATAACAGGGGGCTTTTCTCAGTACTTC | CAWSITGGFSQYF
TRBJ2-7 | TRBV7-2 | . | . | TGTGCCAGCAGTATTAGCGGCCTAAGCTCCTACGAGCAGTACTTC | CASSISGLSSYEQYF
TRBJ2-5 | TRBV15 | . | . | TGTGCCACCAGCAGAGGACTTTCGGAGACCCAGTACTTC | CATSRGLSETQYF